Here is one T cell receptor (beta chain) with its context. Its antigen is as yet unknown. CDR3 length: 11 amino acids. V was pared by 4 bases and J by 15 bases, with 14 bases between. CDR1 is SNHLY and CDR2 is FYNNEI in the germline V gene. These data come from a study of graft-versus-host responses after intestinal transplantation. The overall study: The recipients all started with anti-thymocyte globulin induction and then took tacrolimus and steroids for about 3 years.

TCRdb keeps only in-frame clones here, not all; method: immunoSEQ multiplex PCR. The data contain some 85,000 clones, roughly 90% of them singletons. The chain couples TRBV2 to TRBJ2-3; TRBD1 is a possible D gene (6 bases). The starting material was unstimulated CD8+ T cells sorted from spleen or lymph node cells, obtained before transplant. The receptor was derived from a human donor who was the organ donor for an intestinal transplant. The CDR3 DNA reads as TGTGCCAGCAGTGTGCGAACAGGGTACTATTTT. Protein: CASSVRTGYYF.